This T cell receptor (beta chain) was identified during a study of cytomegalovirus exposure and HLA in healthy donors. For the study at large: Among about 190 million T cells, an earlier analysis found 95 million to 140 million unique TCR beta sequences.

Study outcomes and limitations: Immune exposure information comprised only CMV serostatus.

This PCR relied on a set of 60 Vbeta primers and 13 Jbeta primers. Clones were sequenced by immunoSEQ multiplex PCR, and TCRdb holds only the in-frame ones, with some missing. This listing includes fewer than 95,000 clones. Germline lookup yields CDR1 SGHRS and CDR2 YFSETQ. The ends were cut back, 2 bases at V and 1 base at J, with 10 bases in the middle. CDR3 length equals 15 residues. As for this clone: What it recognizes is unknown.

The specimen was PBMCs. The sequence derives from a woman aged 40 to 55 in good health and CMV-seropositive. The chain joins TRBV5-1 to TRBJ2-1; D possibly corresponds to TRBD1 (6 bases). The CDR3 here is CASSFWGPSYNEQFF. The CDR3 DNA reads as TGCGCCAGCAGCTTTTGGGGGCCGTCCTACAATGAGCAGTTCTTC.